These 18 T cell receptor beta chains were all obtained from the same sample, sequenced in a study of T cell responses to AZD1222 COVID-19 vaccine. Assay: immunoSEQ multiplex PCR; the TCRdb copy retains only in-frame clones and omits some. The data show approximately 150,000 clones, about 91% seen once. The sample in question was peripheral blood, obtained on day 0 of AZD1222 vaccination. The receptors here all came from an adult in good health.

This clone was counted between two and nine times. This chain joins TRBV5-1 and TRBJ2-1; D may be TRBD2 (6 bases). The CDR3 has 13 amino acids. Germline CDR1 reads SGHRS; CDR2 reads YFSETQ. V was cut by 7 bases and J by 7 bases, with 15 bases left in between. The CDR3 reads CASSGDLANEQFF. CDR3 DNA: TGCGCCAGCTCGGGGGACTTAGCTAATGAGCAGTTCTTC.

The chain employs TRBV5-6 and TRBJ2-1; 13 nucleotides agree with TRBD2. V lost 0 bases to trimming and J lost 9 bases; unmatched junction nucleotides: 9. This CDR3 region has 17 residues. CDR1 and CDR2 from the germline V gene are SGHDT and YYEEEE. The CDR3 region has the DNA TGTGCCAGCAGCTTGGATCCTGTACTAGCGGGAGGGGGTGAGCAGTTCTTC. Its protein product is CASSLDPVLAGGGEQFF.

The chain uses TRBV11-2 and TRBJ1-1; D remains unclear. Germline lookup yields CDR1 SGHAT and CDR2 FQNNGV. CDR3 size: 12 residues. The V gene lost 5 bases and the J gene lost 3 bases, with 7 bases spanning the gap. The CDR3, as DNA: TGTGCCAGCAGCCCGCGGGACACTGAAGCTTTCTTT. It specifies CASSPRDTEAFF.

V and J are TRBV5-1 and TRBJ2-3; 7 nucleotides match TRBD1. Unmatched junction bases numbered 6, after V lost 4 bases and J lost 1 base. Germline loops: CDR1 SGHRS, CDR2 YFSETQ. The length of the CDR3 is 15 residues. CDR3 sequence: CASSLGTAGTDTQYF. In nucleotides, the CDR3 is TGCGCCAGCAGCCTCGGGACAGCGGGCACAGATACGCAGTATTTT.

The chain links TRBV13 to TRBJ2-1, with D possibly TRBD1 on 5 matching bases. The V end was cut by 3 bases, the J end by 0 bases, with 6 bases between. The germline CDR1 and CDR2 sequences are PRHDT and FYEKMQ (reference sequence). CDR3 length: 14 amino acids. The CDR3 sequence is CASSFGHSYNEQFF. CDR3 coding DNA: TGTGCCAGCAGCTTCGGACACTCCTACAATGAGCAGTTCTTC.

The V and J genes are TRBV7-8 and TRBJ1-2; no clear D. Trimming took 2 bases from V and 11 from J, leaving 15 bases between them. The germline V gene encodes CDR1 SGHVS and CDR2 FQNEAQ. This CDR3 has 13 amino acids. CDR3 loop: CASSLKSSGTYTF. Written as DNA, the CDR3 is TGTGCCAGCAGCTTAAAGTCGTCCGGCACATACACCTTC.

CDR3: CASSVDLDTDTQYF. The CDR3 DNA reads TGTGCCAGCAGCGTAGATTTAGACACAGATACGCAGTATTTT. The chain is built from TRBV9 and TRBJ2-3; no clear D gene. Germline V gives CDR1 SGDLS, CDR2 YYNGEE. Trimming left V 0 bases short and J 2 bases short, with 7 bases between. The CDR3 has 14 amino acids.

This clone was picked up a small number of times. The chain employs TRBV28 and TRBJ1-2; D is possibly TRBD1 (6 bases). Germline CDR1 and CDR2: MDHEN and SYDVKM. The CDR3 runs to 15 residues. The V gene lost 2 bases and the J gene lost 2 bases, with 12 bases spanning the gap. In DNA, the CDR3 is TGTGCCAGCAGTTTAGAGGGGGGGTGGAACTATGGCTACACCTTC. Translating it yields CASSLEGGWNYGYTF.

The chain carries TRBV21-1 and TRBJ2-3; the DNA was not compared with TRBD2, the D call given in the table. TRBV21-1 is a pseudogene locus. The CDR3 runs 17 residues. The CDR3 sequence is CASSTRTSGTSTDTQYF. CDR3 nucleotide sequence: TGTGCCAGCAGCACCAGGACTAGCGGGACTAGCACAGATACGCAGTATTTT.

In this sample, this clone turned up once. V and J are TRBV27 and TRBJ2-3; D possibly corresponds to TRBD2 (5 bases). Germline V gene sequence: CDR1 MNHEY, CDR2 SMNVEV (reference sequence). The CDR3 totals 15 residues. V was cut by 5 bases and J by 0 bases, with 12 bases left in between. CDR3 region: CASSAYGVSTDTQYF. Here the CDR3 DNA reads TGTGCCAGCAGTGCGTACGGGGTTAGCACAGATACGCAGTATTTT.

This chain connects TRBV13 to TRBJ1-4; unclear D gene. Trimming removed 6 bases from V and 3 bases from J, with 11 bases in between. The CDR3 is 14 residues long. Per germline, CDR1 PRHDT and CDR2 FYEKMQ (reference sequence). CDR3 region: CASRPRASNEKLFF. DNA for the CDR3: TGTGCCAGCAGACCAAGGGCCTCTAATGAAAAACTGTTTTTT.

CDR3 in DNA: TGTGCCAGCAGCTTCTCTATGGGCAATGAGCAGTTCTTC. Translated, it gives CASSFSMGNEQFF. The gene calls are TRBV11-1 and TRBJ2-1; no firm D call. The CDR3 has 13 residues. The V and J ends lost 3 bases and 6 bases respectively, with 9 bases between them. Germline assignment: CDR1 SGHAT and CDR2 FQDESV (reference sequence).

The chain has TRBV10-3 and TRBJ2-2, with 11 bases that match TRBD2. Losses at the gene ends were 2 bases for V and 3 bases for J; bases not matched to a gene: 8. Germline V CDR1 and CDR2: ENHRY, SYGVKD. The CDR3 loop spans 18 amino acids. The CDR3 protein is CAISETFRTSGYTGELFF. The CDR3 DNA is TGTGCCATCAGTGAGACCTTTCGGACTAGCGGGTACACCGGGGAGCTGTTTTTT.

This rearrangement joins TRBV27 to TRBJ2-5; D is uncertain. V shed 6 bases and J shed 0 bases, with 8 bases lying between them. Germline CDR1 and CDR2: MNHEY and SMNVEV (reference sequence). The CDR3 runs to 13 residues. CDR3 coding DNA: TGTGCCAGCAGACAGACCTACCAAGAGACCCAGTACTTC. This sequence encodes CASRQTYQETQYF.

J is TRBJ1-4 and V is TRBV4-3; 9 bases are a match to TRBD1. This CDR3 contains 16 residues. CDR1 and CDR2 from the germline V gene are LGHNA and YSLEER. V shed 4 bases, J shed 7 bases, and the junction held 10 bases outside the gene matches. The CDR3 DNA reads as TGCGCCAGCAGCCCCTCCTACAGGGGGCGAGGTGAAAAACTGTTTTTT. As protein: CASSPSYRGRGEKLFF.

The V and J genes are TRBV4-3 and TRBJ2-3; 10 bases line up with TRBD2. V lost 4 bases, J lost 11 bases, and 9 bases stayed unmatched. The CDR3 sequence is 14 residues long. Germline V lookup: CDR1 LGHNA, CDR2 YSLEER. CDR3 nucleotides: TGCGCCAGCAGCCGAACGGGACTAGCGATCTTGCAGTATTTT. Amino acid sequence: CASSRTGLAILQYF.

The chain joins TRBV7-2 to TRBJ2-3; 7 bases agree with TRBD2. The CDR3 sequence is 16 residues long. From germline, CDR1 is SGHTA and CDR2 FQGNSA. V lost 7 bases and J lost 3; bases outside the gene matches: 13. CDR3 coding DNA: TGTGCCAGCAACCCCCCGGCAGGGAGGGCAACAGATACGCAGTATTTT. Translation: CASNPPAGRATDTQYF.

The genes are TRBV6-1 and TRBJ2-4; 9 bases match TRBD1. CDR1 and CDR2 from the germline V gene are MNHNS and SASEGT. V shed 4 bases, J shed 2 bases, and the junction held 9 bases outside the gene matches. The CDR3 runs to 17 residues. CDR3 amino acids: CASSAYPGTGTKNIQYF. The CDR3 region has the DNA TGTGCCAGCAGTGCTTACCCCGGGACAGGGACCAAAAACATTCAGTACTTC.